This TCR beta chain comes out of a study of blood T cell repertoires in COVID-19. TCRdb keeps only in-frame clones here, not all; method: immunoSEQ multiplex PCR. This sample has about 42,000 clones, with about 88% found just once. Per germline, CDR1 LGHDT and CDR2 YNNKEL (reference sequence). V dropped 1 base and J dropped 3; count of bases not matched to a gene: 3. The CDR3 is made up of 16 amino acids. The sample comprised peripheral blood. The chain combines TRBV3-1 (or the pseudogene TRBV3-2) with TRBJ2-2, with TRBD2 matching over 9 bases. The clonotype originates from a woman aged 70 to 79 in a cohort sampled during active COVID-19. The CDR3 here is CASSQAEREDTGELFF. The DNA for the CDR3 is TGTGCCAGCAGCCAAGCTGAGCGGGAGGACACCGGGGAGCTGTTTTTT.